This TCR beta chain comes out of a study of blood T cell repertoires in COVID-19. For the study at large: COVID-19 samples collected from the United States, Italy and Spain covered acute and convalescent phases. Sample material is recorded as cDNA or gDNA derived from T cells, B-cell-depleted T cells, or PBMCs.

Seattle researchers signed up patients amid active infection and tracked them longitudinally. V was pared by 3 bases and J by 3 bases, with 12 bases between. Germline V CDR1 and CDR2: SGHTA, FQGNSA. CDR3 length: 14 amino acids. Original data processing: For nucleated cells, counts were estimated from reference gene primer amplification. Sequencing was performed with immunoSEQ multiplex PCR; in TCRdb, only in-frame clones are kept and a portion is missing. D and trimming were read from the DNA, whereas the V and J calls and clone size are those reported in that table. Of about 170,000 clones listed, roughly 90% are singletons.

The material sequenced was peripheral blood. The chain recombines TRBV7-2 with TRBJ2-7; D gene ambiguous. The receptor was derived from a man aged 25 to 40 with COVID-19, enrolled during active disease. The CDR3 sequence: CASSFFPTSYEQYF. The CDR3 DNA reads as TGTGCCAGCAGCTTTTTCCCAACGAGCTACGAGCAGTACTTC.